These 24 T cell receptor beta chains were sequenced from one sample in a study of T-cell memory formation after mild COVID-19. Each CDR3 protein gets one entry after TCRdb re-called the 5' RACE reads with MiXCR. The sample includes about 270,000 distinct CDR3 sequences, 15% to 20% of them seen just once. Specimen: PBMCs or a T cell subset sorted from them (not recorded which). These TCRs come from a man between 18 and 35 years old who had mild COVID-19 (a few samples of this study predate the infection). Cell type and time point are not known.

This clonotype has ten or more counts. The chain carries TRBV5-1 and TRBJ2-3; TRBD1 matches 7 bases. CDR3 size: 13 residues. Germline V CDR1 and CDR2: SGHRS, YFSETQ. J gave up 5 bases and V 6 bases, and 6 bases lay outside the gene matches. As DNA, the CDR3 is TGCGCCAGCATGAAGGGGGCCGGAGATACGCAGTATTTT. Translation: CASMKGAGDTQYF. Using reference TRBV5-1 and TRBJ2-3 for the parts outside the CDR3, the full variable domain is KAGVTQTPRYLIKTRGQQVTLSCSPISGHRSVSWYQQTPGQGLQFLFEYFSETQRNKGNFPGRFSGRQFSNSRSEMNVSTLELGDSALYLCASMKGAGDTQYFGPGTRLTVL.

This chain links TRBV28 with TRBJ1-5; D gene unclear. CDR1 is MDHEN, CDR2 SYDVKM, per germline. The CDR3 has 13 residues. The V gene lost 5 bases and the J gene lost 7 bases, with 12 bases spanning the gap. The CDR3 DNA reads as TGTGCCAGCAGTCTCCCCGACGGCCAGCCCCAGCATTTT. It codes for CASSLPDGQPQHF.

At least ten counts were recorded for this clonotype. The chain carries TRBV28 and TRBJ1-5; D perhaps matches TRBD1 (6 bases). CDR3 length: 13 residues. Trimming took 2 bases from V and 6 from J, leaving 8 bases between them. Per the germline V gene, CDR1 is MDHEN and CDR2 is SYDVKM. CDR3 DNA sequence: TGTGCCAGCAGTTTAGGGGGCTTTCAGCCCCAGCATTTT. Amino acids: CASSLGGFQPQHF.

This clonotype has a handful of counts. This chain joins TRBV7-2 and TRBJ1-4, with D unresolved. Trimming took 2 bases from V and 8 from J, leaving 9 bases between them. This CDR3 spans 13 amino acids. Germline V gene lookup returns CDR1 SGHTA and CDR2 FQGNSA. The CDR3 region has the DNA TGTGCCAGCAGCTTACAGAAAAGGGAAAAACTGTTTTTT. Its translation: CASSLQKREKLFF.

This clonotype has more than one count but fewer than ten. The CDR3 here is CASSQDFRGHGYTF. Here the CDR3 DNA reads TGCGCCAGCAGCCAAGATTTCAGGGGTCATGGCTACACCTTC. The chain has TRBV4-1 and TRBJ1-2, with a tentative D call TRBD1 (6 bases). The CDR3 runs 14 residues. Germline CDR1 is MGHRA and CDR2 is YSYEKL. The V gene lost 0 bases and the J gene lost 6 bases, with 11 bases spanning the gap.

This clonotype has only a few counts. The chain joins TRBV20-1 to TRBJ1-6, with TRBD1 matching over 12 bases. The length of the CDR3 is 16 residues. After removal of 1 base from V and 5 bases from J, the junction contained 3 bases not matched to a gene. Germline V gives CDR1 DFQATT, CDR2 SNEGSKA (reference sequence). CDR3 residues: CSARVGTGGDNSPLHF. The CDR3, as DNA: TGCAGTGCTAGAGTGGGGACAGGGGGCGATAATTCACCCCTCCACTTT.

Only one count was recorded for this clonotype. The rearrangement links TRBV5-6 to TRBJ1-5; 7 bases are a match to TRBD1. The length of the CDR3 is 16 residues. Per the germline V gene, CDR1 is SGHDT and CDR2 is YYEEEE. After removal of 2 bases from V and 4 bases from J, the junction contained 9 bases not matched to a gene. CDR3 residues: CASSLFRDSQNQPQHF. The CDR3 DNA follows: TGTGCCAGCAGCTTATTCCGGGACAGCCAAAATCAGCCCCAGCATTTT.

This chain uses TRBV5-1 with TRBJ2-1; TRBD2 matches at 7 bases. V was clipped by 0 bases and J by 4 bases; unmatched bases: 4. The V gene's germline CDR1 is SGHRS and CDR2 YFSETQ. This CDR3 has 15 residues. The CDR3 DNA is TGCGCCAGCAGCTTGGAAGCGGGGACTTACAATGAGCAGTTCTTC. As protein: CASSLEAGTYNEQFF.

This clonotype was counted between two and nine times. This chain uses TRBV7-2 with TRBJ2-4, with D possibly TRBD2 on 5 matching bases. CDR3 size: 14 residues. The V gene's germline CDR1 is SGHTA and CDR2 FQGNSA. V was cut by 3 bases and J by 1 base, with 7 bases left in between. The CDR3 coding sequence is TGTGCCAGCAGCTTCCCGGGGGCCAAAAACATTCAGTACTTC. Translating it yields CASSFPGAKNIQYF. The full variable domain, completed using reference TRBV7-2 and TRBJ2-4, is GAGVSQSPSNKVTEKGKDVELRCDPISGHTALYWYRQSLGQGLEFLIYFQGNSAPDKSGLPSDRFSAERTGGSVSTLTIQRTQQEDSAVYLCASSFPGAKNIQYFGAGTRLSVL.

In this sample, this clonotype turned up a few times. The V and J genes are TRBV5-1 and TRBJ2-3; TRBD2 agrees at 11 bases. V shed 0 bases, J shed 5 bases, and the junction held 2 bases outside the gene matches. CDR3 length: 15 amino acids. The V gene's germline CDR1 is SGHRS and CDR2 YFSETQ. The CDR3 DNA reads as TGCGCCAGCAGCTTGGCCACTAGCGGGGGAGATACGCAGTATTTT. It is translated as CASSLATSGGDTQYF.

The chain recombines TRBV10-3 with TRBJ1-4; D perhaps matches TRBD1 (5 bases). V lost 4 bases and J lost 8, with 14 bases in between. Germline CDR1 is ENHRY and CDR2 is SYGVKD. The CDR3 is 14 amino acids. CDR3 sequence (DNA): TGTGCCATCAGTGTTGCTGGGGGTGGGGAAAAACTGTTTTTT. It encodes CAISVAGGGEKLFF.

This clonotype was counted only a few times. CDR3 bases: TGTGCCAGCAGCCCGGGGGAGTTTAGCACAGATACGCAGTATTTT. It translates to CASSPGEFSTDTQYF. The chain joins TRBV11-2 to TRBJ2-3, with a possible D match to TRBD2 (6 bases). V shed 5 bases and J shed 0 bases, with 12 bases lying between them. The CDR3 is 15 residues long. Per germline, CDR1 SGHAT and CDR2 FQNNGV.

The rearrangement joins TRBV6-2 or TRBV6-3 to TRBJ1-5; TRBD1 agrees at 7 bases. The CDR3 totals 15 residues. Germline loops: CDR1 MNHEY, CDR2 SVGEGT. Trimming cost V 0 bases and J 9 bases; bases outside gene matches: 8. The CDR3 protein is CASSYSQDRVSPQHF. CDR3 sequence (DNA): TGTGCCAGCAGTTACTCTCAAGACAGGGTGTCGCCCCAGCATTTT.

This clonotype was observed a handful of times. The V and J genes are TRBV12-3 or TRBV12-4 and TRBJ2-4; D gene uncertain. The CDR3 contains 13 residues. V was shortened by 7 bases and J by 8 bases, with 15 bases between the two germline ends. This CDR3 is CASTYGSLDIQYF. CDR3 nucleotides: TGTGCCAGCACCTACGGCAGTTTGGACATTCAGTACTTC.

This clonotype appeared a few times. The rearrangement links TRBV20-1 to TRBJ1-4; 7 nucleotides align to TRBD1. The CDR3 length is 14 residues. V gave up 8 bases and J gave up 7 bases; unmatched junction bases: 13. Germline V gene sequence: CDR1 DFQATT, CDR2 SNEGSKA (reference sequence). The CDR3 is CSTITRGGVEKLFF. CDR3 bases: TGCAGTACCATCACCAGAGGGGGCGTTGAAAAACTGTTTTTT.

The V call is TRBV3-1, the J call TRBJ1-2, with D possibly TRBD1 on 5 matching bases. The V gene's germline CDR1 is LGHDT and CDR2 YNNKEL (reference sequence). The CDR3 has 14 amino acids. Trimming shortened V by 0 bases and J by 4 bases, and 9 bases separated the two germline ends. The CDR3 is CASSQERQSYGYTF. DNA for the CDR3: TGTGCCAGCAGCCAAGAGAGACAGAGCTATGGCTACACCTTC.

The CDR3 nucleotides are TGCGCCAGCAGTCTCCGGGGATTTAGGGGGCCCACGAACACCGGGGAGCTGTTTTTT. Translation: CASSLRGFRGPTNTGELFF. The chain combines TRBV4-1 with TRBJ2-2; 7 nucleotides line up with TRBD1. This CDR3 has 19 amino acids. Trimming at V came to 6 bases and at J to 0 bases, leaving 16 bases not matched to a gene. Germline loops: CDR1 MGHRA, CDR2 YSYEKL.

The J gene is TRBJ1-1, the V gene TRBV10-1; D is undetermined. V was clipped by 5 bases and J by 0 bases, with 13 bases between them. In germline, CDR1 is WNHNN, CDR2 SYGVQD (reference sequence). This CDR3 region has 15 residues. This chain's CDR3 is CASSPRGAMNTEAFF. In DNA form, the CDR3 reads TGCGCCAGCAGTCCCCGAGGAGCTATGAACACTGAAGCTTTCTTT.

The genes are TRBV20-1 and TRBJ2-5, with 11 bases aligning to TRBD2. In germline, CDR1 is DFQATT, CDR2 SNEGSKA (reference sequence). Trimming removed 5 bases from V and 0 bases from J; junction bases left unmatched: 5. CDR3 size: 15 residues. CDR3 nucleotide sequence: TGCAGTGCTTCGCCTAGCGGGGGGTACCAAGAGACCCAGTACTTC. Its protein is CSASPSGGYQETQYF.

The table lists this clonotype with a few counts. The J gene is TRBJ2-4, the V gene TRBV6-2 or TRBV6-3, with a possible D match to TRBD2 (6 bases). Trimming left V 5 bases short and J 9 bases short, with 17 bases between. Germline assignment: CDR1 MNHEY and CDR2 SVGEGT. This CDR3 region has 14 residues. CDR3 amino acids: CASSPRTGASIQYF. CDR3 nucleotide sequence: TGTGCCAGCAGTCCGCGGACGGGAGCTTCCATTCAGTACTTC.

This clonotype was found a few times. The V call is TRBV4-3, the J call TRBJ2-1, with D possibly being TRBD1 (6 bases). The CDR3 is 15 residues long. With 0 bases removed from V and 4 bases from J, the gap between germline ends came to 10 bases. CDR1 is LGHNA, CDR2 YSLEER, per germline. CDR3 region: CASSQDRGRYNEQFF. The CDR3 region has the DNA TGCGCCAGCAGCCAAGACAGGGGAAGGTACAATGAGCAGTTCTTC.

This clonotype showed up just a few times. The V and J genes are TRBV2 and TRBJ2-1, with D possibly being TRBD1 (5 bases). Trimming cost V 4 bases and J 4 bases, with 17 bases left between them. The CDR3 is 16 amino acids. The V gene's germline CDR1 is SNHLY and CDR2 FYNNEI. CDR3 sequence: CASSGRGIVGYNEQFF. The CDR3 region has the DNA TGTGCCAGCAGTGGAAGGGGAATTGTCGGGTACAATGAGCAGTTCTTC.

This clonotype was seen only a few times. V is TRBV5-6 and J is TRBJ2-6; D is possibly TRBD1 or TRBD2 (6 bases each). Per the germline V gene, CDR1 is SGHDT and CDR2 is YYEEEE. This CDR3 has 18 residues. V lost 4 bases to trimming and J lost 0 bases, with 17 bases between them. The CDR3, as DNA: TGTGCCAGCAGCCAAGGGGGGCGATCATTCTCTGGGGCCAACGTCCTGACTTTC. Translating it yields CASSQGGRSFSGANVLTF.

J is TRBJ2-2 and V is TRBV7-9, with D hard to call. Germline-derived CDR1 and CDR2 are SEHNR and FQNEAQ (reference sequence). The CDR3 totals 14 residues. Deletions cut 0 bases from V and 3 bases from J, with 5 bases between. CDR3 amino acids: CASSLAKYTGELFF. The CDR3 nucleotides are TGTGCCAGCAGCTTAGCCAAGTACACCGGGGAGCTGTTTTTT.